These 14 T cell receptor beta chains came from one sample sequenced in a study of blood T cell repertoires in COVID-19. Generated by immunoSEQ multiplex PCR, the TCRdb table keeps only in-frame clones and is missing some. Of roughly 240,000 clones detected, 80% to 90% appear once; the ten largest clones hold approximately 3.8%. The sample consisted of PBMCs or T cells enriched from blood (not recorded which). These receptors were obtained from a woman aged 40 to 50 who had been exposed to COVID-19.

The rearrangement links TRBV7-8 to TRBJ1-2, with 7 bases lining up with TRBD1. CDR3 length: 16 residues. V lost 3 bases and J lost 5; bases outside the gene matches: 12. The germline V gene encodes CDR1 SGHVS and CDR2 FQNEAQ. CDR3 in amino acids: CASSFLQGEGGYGYTF. Written as DNA, the CDR3 is TGTGCCAGCAGCTTCCTTCAGGGGGAAGGAGGTTATGGCTACACCTTC.

J is TRBJ2-7 and V is TRBV4-1; D gene unclear. The CDR3 spans 13 residues. CDR1 and CDR2 from the germline V gene are MGHRA and YSYEKL. V was clipped by 4 bases and J by 2 bases, with 9 bases between them. CDR3 DNA sequence: TGCGCCAGCAGCCCCCCCGAGGCCTACGAGCAGTACTTC. Translating it yields CASSPPEAYEQYF.

This clone was counted between two and nine times. At the DNA level, this CDR3 is encoded by other sequences in the same sample as well. The chain is built from TRBV2 and TRBJ1-5; 10 bases match TRBD1. The length of the CDR3 is 14 residues. V was pared by 5 bases and J by 5 bases, with 3 bases of the junction left unmatched. Germline values: CDR1 SNHLY, CDR2 FYNNEI. CDR3 coding DNA: TGTGCCAGCAGTCCCGGACAGGGGGATCAGCCCCAGCATTTT. Encoded protein: CASSPGQGDQPQHF. Full variable domain (missing parts from reference TRBV2 and TRBJ1-5): EPEVTQTPSHQVTQMGQEVILRCVPISNHLYFYWYRQILGQKVEFLVSFYNNEISEKSEIFDDQFSVERPDGSNFTLKIRSTKLEDSAMYFCASSPGQGDQPQHFGDGTRLSIL.

CDR3 sequence reads: CASSRGLRLETQYF. DNA for the CDR3: TGTGCCAGCAGCAGGGGGTTGCGGTTAGAGACCCAGTACTTC. This chain uses TRBV7-2 with TRBJ2-5, with D possibly matching TRBD1 (6 bases). V lost 5 bases, J lost 4 bases, and 14 bases lay in between. Germline assignment: CDR1 SGHTA and CDR2 FQGNSA. The CDR3 has 14 residues.

The chain links TRBV19 to TRBJ2-7; possibly TRBD1 for D (5 bases). V was trimmed by 5 bases and J by 1 base, leaving 12 bases between them. Germline V gene lookup returns CDR1 LNHDA and CDR2 SQIVND (reference sequence). CDR3 length: 14 residues. CDR3 residues: CASSLQASSYEQYF. CDR3 DNA: TGTGCCAGTAGTCTACAGGCGAGTTCCTACGAGCAGTACTTC.

The chain couples TRBV29-1 to TRBJ2-1; 9 nucleotides align to TRBD2. Germline loops: CDR1 SQVTM, CDR2 ANQGSEA. V was clipped by 4 bases and J by 2 bases; unmatched bases: 12. The CDR3 is 17 amino acids. Here the CDR3 DNA reads TGCAGCGTTGTGGTGACGGCGACTAGCGGCCCCTACAATGAGCAGTTCTTC. Protein sequence: CSVVVTATSGPYNEQFF.

The chain uses TRBV25-1 and TRBJ2-7, with a tentative D call TRBD1 (5 bases). Germline V gives CDR1 MGHDK, CDR2 SYGVNS. This CDR3 spans 13 amino acids. Deletions cut 8 bases from V and 7 bases from J, with 18 bases between. CDR3 loop: CASASPWQGEQYF. CDR3 bases: TGTGCCAGCGCGTCCCCCTGGCAGGGAGAGCAGTACTTC.

V usage is TRBV5-1 and J usage is TRBJ2-2; 7 positions match TRBD2. This CDR3 contains 15 residues. V trimming: 5 bases; J trimming: 1 base; junction bases outside the gene matches: 5. Looked up from germline, CDR1 is SGHRS and CDR2 is YFSETQ. The CDR3 sequence is CASRGIAGNTGELFF. Written as DNA, the CDR3 is TGCGCCAGCAGAGGGATAGCGGGGAACACCGGGGAGCTGTTTTTT.

This clone was counted once. The rearrangement links TRBV6-5 to TRBJ1-6, with D maybe TRBD1 (5 bases). The germline V gene has CDR1 MNHEY and CDR2 SVGAGI. The CDR3 has 14 amino acids. Between the trimmed V and J ends, which lost 6 bases and 6 bases, there was a span of 12 bases. CDR3 region: CASSLGGTNSPLHF. For the CDR3, the DNA is TGTGCCAGCAGCCTCGGGGGGACTAATTCACCCCTCCACTTT.

The rearrangement uses TRBV14 and TRBJ2-3, with D maybe TRBD1 (5 bases). The CDR3 spans 13 residues. Germline V lookup: CDR1 SGHDN, CDR2 FVKESK. The V and J ends lost 1 base and 9 bases respectively, with 11 bases between them. The CDR3 sequence is CASSQGGRRTQYF. DNA for the CDR3: TGTGCCAGCAGCCAAGGGGGCCGTCGCACGCAGTATTTT.

V usage is TRBV9 and J usage is TRBJ1-5, with TRBD1 matching 12 bases. From germline, CDR1 is SGDLS and CDR2 YYNGEE. Trimming cost V 3 bases and J 6 bases; bases outside gene matches: 1. The CDR3 extends over 14 amino acids. The CDR3 is CASSGGQGAQPQHF. DNA of the CDR3: TGTGCCAGCAGCGGGGGACAGGGGGCTCAGCCCCAGCATTTT.

This clone was seen once. This chain joins TRBV3-1 (or the pseudogene TRBV3-2) and TRBJ2-3; 9 bases fit TRBD2. J was trimmed by 0 bases and V by 1 base; bases with no gene match: 2. Germline CDR1 and CDR2: LGHDT and YNNKEL (reference sequence). CDR3 length: 16 amino acids. In nucleotides, the CDR3 is TGTGCCAGCAGCCAAGCTAGCGGGGTTAGCACAGATACGCAGTATTTT. It specifies CASSQASGVSTDTQYF.

V usage is TRBV6-6 and J usage is TRBJ2-3, with D perhaps TRBD2 (7 bases). The CDR3 has 16 residues. V was cut by 5 bases and J by 2 bases, with 17 bases left in between. Germline-derived CDR1 and CDR2 are MNHNY and SVGAGI (reference sequence). This chain's CDR3 is CASSLDGGALTDTQYF. DNA of the CDR3: TGTGCCAGCAGTCTGGATGGGGGGGCCCTCACAGATACGCAGTATTTT.

V usage is TRBV6-5 and J usage is TRBJ1-2, with D possibly matching TRBD1 (5 bases). Per the germline V gene, CDR1 is MNHEY and CDR2 is SVGAGI. V was pared by 0 bases and J by 4 bases, with 15 bases between. CDR3 length: 16 amino acids. This CDR3 is CASSYSAAKGLYGYTF. In DNA, the CDR3 is TGTGCCAGCAGTTACTCGGCGGCCAAGGGGCTCTATGGCTACACCTTC.